This T cell receptor (beta chain) came from a study of blood T cell repertoires in COVID-19. In its sample, this clone was seen once. Sequencing used immunoSEQ multiplex PCR; TCRdb keeps in-frame clones, though not all of them. This table holds roughly 300,000 clones, roughly 91% found once. The length of the CDR3 is 14 residues. CDR1 and CDR2 from the germline V gene are SNHLY and FYNNEI. V lost 8 bases to trimming and J lost 4 bases; unmatched junction nucleotides: 5. The V call is TRBV2, the J call TRBJ2-2, with 9 bases matching TRBD2. This TCR derives from a woman in her 30s with COVID-19, enrolled during active disease. The sequenced material came from peripheral blood. The CDR3 sequence: CASRGGEGTGELFF. CDR3 sequence (DNA): TGTGCCAGCCGCGGGGGGGAGGGCACCGGGGAGCTGTTTTTT.